This TCR beta chain was recorded in a study of T cells after yellow fever vaccination. The germline gives CDR1 SGHRS, CDR2 YFSETQ. V was cut by 0 bases and J by 0 bases, with 6 bases left in between. The CDR3 has 15 residues. MiXCR was run by TCRdb on the 5' RACE reads, yielding one entry per CDR3 protein. The table lists under 300,000 distinct CDR3 sequences, over 10% of them singletons. This clonotype was counted between two and nine times. Its matching antigen is unknown. Study-wide points: Abundant contaminating clonotypes from the bulk population could appear in FACS-sorted repertoires. Clonotypes found in both CD4 and CD8 compartments made up a small share. Most primary-vaccination clones reappeared after the booster (about 96% CD4, 88% CD8). Weaker, the secondary response peaked sooner, at day 5 versus 15.

This clonotype originated in a young man who received the YFV17D yellow fever vaccine. The rearrangement uses TRBV5-1 and TRBJ2-2; D is uncertain. This material consisted of CD4+ T cells sorted from PBMCs, taken 45 days after the yellow fever booster vaccination. This CDR3 reads CASSLGDANTGELFF. In DNA, the CDR3 is TGCGCCAGCAGCTTGGGGGATGCGAACACCGGGGAGCTGTTTTTT.